The entry below gives a single T cell receptor (beta chain) sequence along with its context. The data are from a study of blood T cell repertoires in COVID-19. At the level of the study: Spain, Italy and the United States supplied samples that represented acute and convalescent COVID-19.

V lost 6 bases and J lost 8; bases outside the gene matches: 3. This CDR3 comprises 13 residues. Two consecutive negative NP/OP PCR tests, clearance, or resolved symptoms defined Cohort 3 recovery. Using immunoSEQ multiplex PCR, the repertoire was profiled, and TCRdb retains in-frame clones only, with some absent. The sample has some 180,000 clones, around 85% seen once. The chain carries TRBV12-3 or TRBV12-4 and TRBJ1-6, with TRBD1 matching 8 bases. Sequencing was carried out using PBMCs or T cells enriched from blood (not recorded which). The receptor was derived from a man aged 40-49 years who had recovered from COVID-19. This CDR3 reads CASSGQGYSPLHF. The CDR3 bases are TGTGCCAGCAGCGGACAGGGCTATTCACCCCTCCACTTT.